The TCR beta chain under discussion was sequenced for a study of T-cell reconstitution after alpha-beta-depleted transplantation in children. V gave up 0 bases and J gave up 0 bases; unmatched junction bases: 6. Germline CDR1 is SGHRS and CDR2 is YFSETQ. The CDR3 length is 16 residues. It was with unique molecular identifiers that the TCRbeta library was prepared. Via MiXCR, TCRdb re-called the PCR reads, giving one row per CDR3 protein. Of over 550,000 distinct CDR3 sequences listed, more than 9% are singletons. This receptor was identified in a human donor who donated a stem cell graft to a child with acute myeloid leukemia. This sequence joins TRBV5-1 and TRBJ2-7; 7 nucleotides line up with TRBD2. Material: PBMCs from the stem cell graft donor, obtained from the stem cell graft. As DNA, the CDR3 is TGCGCCAGCAGCTTGGAGTCGGGGGGTCTCTCCTACGAGCAGTACTTC. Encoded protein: CASSLESGGLSYEQYF. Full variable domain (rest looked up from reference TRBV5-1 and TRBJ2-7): KAGVTQTPRYLIKTRGQQVTLSCSPISGHRSVSWYQQTPGQGLQFLFEYFSETQRNKGNFPGRFSGRQFSNSRSEMNVSTLELGDSALYLCASSLESGGLSYEQYFGPGTRLTVT.